This TCR beta chain is drawn from a study of Tregs in tolerant kidney transplant recipients. A remark on this clone: A junction boundary mismatches the germline segment, possibly from a read error.

The repertoire was sequenced with immunoSEQ multiplex PCR; TCRdb's copy has only in-frame clones and lacks some. Of tens of thousands of clones listed, around 85% are singletons. This sequence was found in a human donor who received a combined kidney and bone marrow transplant. The source material was Tregs from blood, sampled before the transplant.

The CDR3 loop is CTSSAGTLNTEAFF. The CDR3 nucleotides read TGTACCAGCAGCGCCGGGACCCTGAACACTGAAGCTTTCTTT. The chain couples TRBV6-5 to TRBJ1-1; perhaps TRBD1 as D (5 bases). Germline CDR1 reads MNHEY; CDR2 reads SVGAGI. CDR3 size: 14 residues.